The TCR beta chain described here comes from a study of cytomegalovirus exposure and HLA in healthy donors. The trim removed 0 bases at V and 0 bases at J, leaving 4 bases unmatched. The germline V gene encodes CDR1 LGHNA and CDR2 YSLEER. CDR3 length: 16 residues. This clone has more than one count but fewer than ten. Its cognate antigen is unknown. The PCR was carried out with 60 Vbeta primers and 13 Jbeta primers. The data were produced by immunoSEQ multiplex PCR, yet TCRdb's version contains in-frame clones alone and is incomplete. The table shows about 120,000 clones, with approximately 15% occurring only once. Study-level findings and limits: In a later analysis, a missense DCLRE1C variant was linked to TCR beta V- and J-gene trimming.

The rearrangement uses TRBV4-3 and TRBJ1-1, with 7 bases fitting TRBD1. Source material: PBMCs. This receptor was obtained from a young woman in good health and CMV-seronegative. The CDR3 is CASSQDETGMNTEAFF. Here the CDR3 DNA reads TGCGCCAGCAGCCAAGATGAGACAGGGATGAACACTGAAGCTTTCTTT.